This T cell receptor beta chain was recorded in a study of glioma-infiltrating T cells after dendritic cell vaccination. As for the study in general: Samples are from glioblastoma patients in Phase I and II dendritic cell vaccine trials. Study-level points and caveats: Higher TCR clonality did not directly relate to longer survival.

CDR3 length equals 15 residues. The V gene's germline CDR1 is LNHDA and CDR2 SQIVND (reference sequence). Trimming took off 1 base at V and 2 bases at J, with 9 bases between the two ends. Profiling relied on immunoSEQ multiplex PCR, and the TCRdb table lists in-frame clones only, not all of them. This sample yields over 80,000 clones, of which approximately 75% are seen a single time; roughly 2% belongs to the top ten. A remark on this clone: The antigen is unknown.

Time point of the sample: after dendritic cell vaccination, including at tumor progression/relapse. Selection required adequate fresh-frozen tumor tissue plus more than two years' survival data. This TCR was sampled from a human donor with glioblastoma. The sequenced sample was blood, obtained after dendritic cell vaccination. This chain joins TRBV19 and TRBJ1-5; maybe TRBD1 (6 bases). DNA for the CDR3: TGTGCCAGTAGTATAGCAGGGGCGGGCAATCAGCCCCAGCATTTT. Protein product: CASSIAGAGNQPQHF.